The 20 T cell receptor beta chains below all came from one sample that was sequenced in a study of prognosis after radiotherapy for stage I lung cancer. Two-round multiplex PCR amplified TCR beta CDR3 from genomic DNA. Primers specific to each TRBV and TRBJ gene drove first-round PCR. TCRdb re-derived calls from the multiplex PCR reads in MiXCR, one entry per CDR3 protein. The table lists around 20,000 distinct CDR3 sequences, approximately 50% of them singletons. Sequences were derived from PBMCs, sampled before or after stereotactic body radiation therapy (not recorded which). The receptors come from a donor over 45 with non-small cell lung cancer.

The gene calls are TRBV7-8 and TRBJ2-2; the match to TRBD2 covers 11 bases. After removal of 9 bases from V and 6 bases from J, the junction contained 24 bases not matched to a gene. CDR3 size: 20 residues. Germline CDR1 SGHVS, CDR2 FQNEAQ. The CDR3 coding sequence is TGTGCCAGTAGCCAACGTGTAGCGGGAGGGCCTAAATGGTACGCCGGGGAGCTGTTTTTT. It specifies CASSQRVAGGPKWYAGELFF.

The chain carries TRBV11-3 and TRBJ2-3; 7 positions match TRBD1. Trimming at V came to 4 bases and at J to 6 bases, leaving 7 bases not matched to a gene. The germline V gene encodes CDR1 SGHNT and CDR2 YENEEA. The CDR3 totals 14 residues. CDR3 nucleotide sequence: TGTGCCAGCAGCTCAGGGGGAGATTATGATACGCAGTATTTT. It yields the protein CASSSGGDYDTQYF.

About this clonotype: A read error may account for a junction end that differs from germline. The chain employs TRBV28 and TRBJ2-7; a possible D gene is TRBD2 (5 bases). The CDR3 runs 14 residues. Germline-derived CDR1 and CDR2 are MDHEN and SYDVKM. The CDR3 nucleotides read TGTGCCAGCAGCAACACAGTGGGCGACTACGGGCAGTACTTC. This codes for CASSNTVGDYGQYF.

On this clonotype itself: The germline gene is not matched at one end of the junction; a read error may be the cause. The J gene is TRBJ1-6, the V gene TRBV6-2 or TRBV6-3; no reliable D call. The germline V gene encodes CDR1 MNHEY and CDR2 SVGEGT. The CDR3 spans 17 residues. The CDR3 DNA reads TGTGCCAGCAGTTATCCCCCAGAAAGCTCATATAATTCACACCTCCACTTT. Amino acid sequence: CASSYPPESSYNSHLHF.

In the case of this clonotype: In this CDR3 the conserved last residue, phenylalanine or tryptophan, is missing, so a read error is likely. This chain joins TRBV30 and TRBJ2-1, with a possible D match to TRBD2 (5 bases). The CDR3 extends over 12 amino acids. Germline V gene data show CDR1 as GTSNPN and CDR2 as SVGIG (reference sequence). V was trimmed by 4 bases and J by 7 bases, leaving 11 bases between them. DNA of the CDR3: TGTGCCTGGACTAGCTCTCGGAATGAGCAGTTCCTC. This codes for CAWTSSRNEQFL.

V usage is TRBV5-1 and J usage is TRBJ2-7; the D gene is possibly TRBD1 (6 bases). The CDR3 runs to 16 residues. Germline V CDR1 and CDR2: SGHRS, YFSETQ. Trimming pared 0 bases from V and 3 bases from J, leaving 16 bases between. As DNA, the CDR3 is TGCGCCAGCAGCTTGGCGAACAGGGAACCTTACTACGAGCAGTACTTC. Protein product: CASSLANREPYYEQYF.

This clonotype was seen only a few times. This likely stems from a read error, as it lies one base from a far larger clone. The CDR3 DNA reads TGTGCCAGCAGGAGACAGGGGAACTACAATGAGCAGTTCTTC. This codes for CASRRQGNYNEQFF. This sequence joins TRBV6-4 and TRBJ2-1, with 8 bases matching TRBD1. V lost 6 bases, J lost 3 bases, and 4 bases stayed unmatched. This CDR3 is 14 amino acids long. Germline CDR1 is MRHNA and CDR2 is SNTAGT.

Regarding this clonotype: One end of the junction varies from germline; a read error may be responsible. The genes are TRBV6-1 and TRBJ1-1; no clear D gene. CDR3 length equals 17 residues. Germline V gives CDR1 MNHNS, CDR2 SASEGT. The DNA of the CDR3 is TGTTCCAGCATACGCCGGGCCCTACGGGAGAGTAACACTGAAGCTTTCTTT. Its translation: CSSIRRALRESNTEAFF.

Details on this clonotype: A far larger clone is a single base away, which makes a read error likely. The chain combines TRBV5-1 with TRBJ2-3; 9 nucleotides agree with TRBD1. This CDR3 spans 15 amino acids. The germline V gene has CDR1 SGHRS and CDR2 YFSETQ. In DNA, the CDR3 is TGTGCCAGAAGCCCAACCGGGACAGGGATAGATACGCAGTATTTT. Residues: CARSPTGTGIDTQYF.

This clonotype came up many times. The chain links TRBV28 to TRBJ1-2, with D possibly being TRBD1 (6 bases). V dropped 10 bases and J dropped 1 base, with 19 bases sitting between them. The CDR3 is made up of 15 amino acids. Looked up from germline, CDR1 is MDHEN and CDR2 is SYDVKM. CDR3 coding DNA: TGTGCCATCCGGCACGACGGGGGCCGTAACTATGGCTACACCTTC. Encoded protein: CAIRHDGGRNYGYTF.

This clonotype came up a few times. The chain links TRBV12-3 or TRBV12-4 to TRBJ1-1; no definite D call. The CDR3 is 16 residues long. Trimming took 4 bases from V and 4 from J, leaving 19 bases between them. In DNA form, the CDR3 reads TGTGCCAGCAGTTACTCAATCCGTAGCTGGGGCACTGAAGCTTTCTTT. This gives the protein CASSYSIRSWGTEAFF.

The chain uses TRBV5-8 and TRBJ2-3; D is perhaps TRBD1 (6 bases). Trimming removed 1 base from V and 4 bases from J, with 16 bases in between. Germline-derived CDR1 and CDR2 are SGHTS and YDEGEE. This CDR3 region has 16 residues. The CDR3 spells CASSLKGRGPSDTQYF. The CDR3 DNA reads TGTGCCAGCAGCTTGAAAGGCAGGGGACCCTCAGATACGCAGTATTTT.

Concerning this clonotype: At one end, the junction sequence differs from germline, possibly due to a read error. V gene TRBV7-8 combines with J gene TRBJ2-3; maybe TRBD2 (6 bases). CDR1 and CDR2 from the germline V gene are SGHVS and FQNEAQ. The CDR3 is made up of 16 amino acids. CDR3 protein: CASILAEGGASGTQYF. CDR3 coding DNA: TGTGCCAGCATCTTAGCAGAGGGAGGCGCGTCAGGTACGCAGTATTTT.

This clonotype was found many times. J is TRBJ2-6 and V is TRBV20-1; D not resolved. Germline values: CDR1 DFQATT, CDR2 SNEGSKA (reference sequence). This CDR3 contains 13 residues. The CDR3 DNA sequence: TGCATGGCCCCGGACTCTGGGGCCAACGTCCTGACTTTC. This codes for CMAPDSGANVLTF.

As to this clonotype: This likely stems from a read error, as it lies one base from a far larger clone. The rearrangement links TRBV6-1 to TRBJ1-5; no definite D call. This CDR3 spans 13 amino acids. Germline V gene sequence: CDR1 MNHNS, CDR2 SASEGT. This CDR3 is CASSDNPNQPQNF. The DNA for the CDR3 is TGTGCCAGCAGTGACAACCCTAATCAGCCCCAGAATTTT.

The CDR3 nucleotides are TGTGCCAGCAAGCGGCGGACTAGCGGTTGGGATACGCAGTATTTT. Its protein product is CASKRRTSGWDTQYF. V usage is TRBV12-3 or TRBV12-4 and J usage is TRBJ2-3; TRBD2 aligns across 10 bases. The CDR3 runs 15 residues. Trimming took 7 bases from V and 6 from J; bases not matched to a gene: 10.

V and J are TRBV5-1 and TRBJ2-1, with D perhaps matching TRBD2 (6 bases). The germline gives CDR1 SGHRS, CDR2 YFSETQ. Trimming left V 3 bases short and J 0 bases short, with 13 bases between. The CDR3 is made up of 16 amino acids. The CDR3 bases are TGCGCCAGCAGCTCAGCTAGCGCGAGCTCCTACAATGAGCAGTTCTTC. Its translation: CASSSASASSYNEQFF.

The V call is TRBV6-1, the J call TRBJ2-1, with TRBD1 matching over 8 bases. This CDR3 is built from 14 residues. CDR1 and CDR2 (germline): MNHNS, SASEGT. V trimming: 4 bases; J trimming: 6 bases; junction bases outside the gene matches: 5. The CDR3 loop is CASSATGVGNEQFF. The CDR3 DNA reads as TGTGCCAGCAGTGCGACAGGGGTCGGCAATGAGCAGTTCTTC.

This clonotype was seen a single time. A far larger clone is just one base off, so this is likely a read error. The rearrangement uses TRBV30 and TRBJ2-7, with 13 bases matching TRBD2. Trimming took 0 bases from V and 7 from J; bases not matched to a gene: 3. CDR3 length: 14 residues. The germline CDR1 and CDR2 sequences are GTSNPN and SVGIG (reference sequence). The CDR3 spells CAWSVLAGGNEQYF. CDR3 sequence (DNA): TGTGCCTGGAGTGTACTAGCGGGAGGGAATGAGCAGTACTTC.

This clonotype was observed at least ten times. The chain couples TRBV6-1 to TRBJ1-5; D gene unclear. Germline V CDR1 and CDR2: MNHNS, SASEGT. The CDR3 has 13 amino acids. V gave up 6 bases and J gave up 6 bases, with 12 bases separating them. CDR3 loop: CASSQTPGQPQHF. For the CDR3, the DNA is TGTGCCAGCAGCCAAACCCCCGGTCAGCCCCAGCATTTT.